The 21 T cell receptor beta chains below all came from one sample that was sequenced in a study of shared clonotypes between healthy human individuals. Clones were sequenced by immunoSEQ multiplex PCR, and TCRdb holds only the in-frame ones, with some missing. The table lists over 850,000 clones, roughly 74% of them singletons. Sequenced: memory CD4+ T cells from PBMCs. The subset is: CD45RA-negative fraction. Receptors originate from a man younger than 30 in good health. Some clones in this sample may be carry-over from other donors' samples.

This clone was observed a handful of times. This same CDR3 is encoded by further DNA sequences in the sample. The CDR3 loop is CSVRDRVYEQYF. Written as DNA, the CDR3 is TGCAGCGTCCGGGACAGGGTCTACGAGCAGTACTTC. The V call is TRBV29-1, the J call TRBJ2-7; 9 nucleotides match TRBD1. This CDR3 is built from 12 residues. The V gene's germline CDR1 is SQVTM and CDR2 ANQGSEA. V gave up 6 bases and J gave up 3 bases; unmatched junction bases: 3.

This clone was seen a single time. V usage is TRBV15 and J usage is TRBJ1-5; the match to TRBD1 covers 8 bases. Germline V CDR1 and CDR2: LNHNV, YYDKDF (reference sequence). The CDR3 spans 17 residues. Trimming at V came to 0 bases and at J to 0 bases, leaving 4 bases not matched to a gene. The CDR3 region has the DNA TGTGCCACCAGCAGAGATCCGACAGGGGATAGCAATCAGCCCCAGCATTTT. Translating gives CATSRDPTGDSNQPQHF.

This clone came up once. This CDR3 is also generated by other DNA sequences in the sample. The chain couples TRBV5-1 to TRBJ2-2; D uncertain. The ends were cut back, 1 base at V and 1 base at J, with 5 bases in the middle. Germline V CDR1 and CDR2: SGHRS, YFSETQ. The CDR3 extends over 14 amino acids. In DNA, the CDR3 is TGCGCCAGCAGCTTGCTTCAGAACACCGGGGAGCTGTTTTTT. It specifies CASSLLQNTGELFF. The complete variable domain, with remaining parts taken from reference TRBV5-1 and TRBJ2-2, reads KAGVTQTPRYLIKTRGQQVTLSCSPISGHRSVSWYQQTPGQGLQFLFEYFSETQRNKGNFPGRFSGRQFSNSRSEMNVSTLELGDSALYLCASSLLQNTGELFFGEGSRLTVL.

The chain uses TRBV5-6 and TRBJ1-2; maybe TRBD1 (5 bases). V lost 1 base and J 2 bases, leaving 12 bases between the germline ends. The CDR3 length is 15 residues. Per germline, CDR1 SGHDT and CDR2 YYEEEE. The CDR3 protein is CASSLPRGANYGYTF. DNA for the CDR3: TGTGCCAGCAGCTTGCCCCGGGGCGCGAACTATGGCTACACCTTC. The full variable domain, rest sourced from reference TRBV5-6 and TRBJ1-2, is DAGVTQSPTHLIKTRGQQVTLRCSPKSGHDTVSWYQQALGQGPQFIFQYYEEEERQRGNFPDRFSGHQFPNYSSELNVNALLLGDSALYLCASSLPRGANYGYTFGSGTRLTVV.

This clone appeared a single time. The rearrangement links TRBV19 to TRBJ2-7; D not resolved. The CDR3 totals 15 residues. Deletions cut 1 base from V and 1 base from J, with 11 bases between. Germline V gene sequence: CDR1 LNHDA, CDR2 SQIVND (reference sequence). CDR3 sequence: CASSIVGQVSYEQYF. CDR3 sequence (DNA): TGTGCCAGTAGTATAGTGGGCCAGGTTTCCTACGAGCAGTACTTC. Variable domain in full (rest from reference TRBV19 and TRBJ2-7): DGGITQSPKYLFRKEGQNVTLSCEQNLNHDAMYWYRQDPGQGLRLIYYSQIVNDFQKGDIAEGYSVSREKKESFPLTVTSAQKNPTAFYLCASSIVGQVSYEQYFGPGTRLTVT.

This sequence joins TRBV9 and TRBJ2-1; D is uncertain. The V and J ends lost 1 base and 9 bases respectively, with 8 bases between them. CDR1 is SGDLS and CDR2 is YYNGEE in the germline V gene. The CDR3 has 12 residues. This chain's CDR3 is CASSVFETEQFF. The CDR3 nucleotides are TGTGCCAGCAGCGTATTTGAGACTGAGCAGTTCTTC.

V gene TRBV7-7 combines with J gene TRBJ2-3, with D uncertain. CDR1 SSHAT and CDR2 FNYEAQ come from the germline V gene (reference sequence). With 1 base removed from V and 2 bases from J, the gap between germline ends came to 10 bases. CDR3 length: 15 amino acids. CDR3 residues: CASSLGSAYTDTQYF. CDR3 nucleotide sequence: TGTGCCAGCAGCTTAGGCTCCGCTTACACAGATACGCAGTATTTT. The variable domain in full, completed from reference TRBV7-7 and TRBJ2-3, reads GAGVSQSPRYKVTKRGQDVTLRCDPISSHATLYWYQQALGQGPEFLTYFNYEAQPDKSGLPSDRFSAERPEGSISTLTIQRTEQRDSAMYRCASSLGSAYTDTQYFGPGTRLTVL.

The chain uses TRBV28 and TRBJ2-7; TRBD2 agrees at 7 bases. The CDR3 loop spans 14 amino acids. J lost 2 bases, V lost 7 bases, and 8 bases had no gene match. CDR1 is MDHEN, CDR2 SYDVKM, per germline. CDR3 sequence reads: CASTESGTAYEQYF. CDR3 sequence (DNA): TGTGCCAGCACCGAGAGCGGGACGGCCTACGAGCAGTACTTC.

The genes are TRBV7-2 and TRBJ1-3; 8 bases align to TRBD1. Per germline, CDR1 SGHTA and CDR2 FQGNSA. With 3 bases clipped from V and 2 bases from J, the junction kept 6 bases outside the gene matches. The CDR3 runs to 16 residues. CDR3: CASSFQGTGAGNTIYF. For the CDR3, the DNA is TGTGCCAGCAGCTTTCAGGGGACAGGTGCTGGAAACACCATATATTTT.

Regarding this clone: Sequence at one end of the junction differs from germline and may be a read error. The identical CDR3 is also encoded by other nucleotide sequences in the sample. The V call is TRBV7-9, the J call TRBJ2-1, with TRBD2 identical over 7 bases. Germline-derived CDR1 and CDR2 are SEHNR and FQNEAQ (reference sequence). There are 14 residues in the CDR3. CDR3 bases: TGTGCCAGCAGCCAAACGACTAGCCTGAATGAACAGTTCTTC. Translation: CASSQTTSLNEQFF.

This clone appeared a single time. Additional DNA sequences in this sample encode the identical CDR3. V gene TRBV18 combines with J gene TRBJ2-5; D call uncertain. This CDR3 is built from 14 residues. Germline V gives CDR1 KGHSH, CDR2 LQKENI. The V end lost 2 bases, the J end lost 0 bases, and 7 bases lay between the germline ends. CDR3 coding DNA: TGTGCCAGCTCACCAGGAAGGAACCAAGAGACCCAGTACTTC. Protein sequence: CASSPGRNQETQYF.

The chain joins TRBV27 to TRBJ1-5; D perhaps matches TRBD1 (6 bases). Trimming took 2 bases from V and 3 from J, leaving 14 bases between them. This CDR3 comprises 16 residues. The germline CDR1 and CDR2 sequences are MNHEY and SMNVEV (reference sequence). In DNA form, the CDR3 reads TGTGCCAGCAGTTTAAGGACGGACAGCCTCAATCAGCCCCAGCATTTT. Its translation: CASSLRTDSLNQPQHF.

Concerning this clone: The same CDR3 arises from other DNA sequences in this sample as well. The chain recombines TRBV30 with TRBJ1-1, with 9 bases fitting TRBD1. The CDR3 spans 13 residues. Per germline, CDR1 GTSNPN and CDR2 SVGIG (reference sequence). Unmatched junction bases numbered 3, after V lost 2 bases and J lost 5 bases. CDR3 in DNA: TGTGCCTGGAGTCCCGACAGGGGGACTGAAGCTTTCTTT. It encodes CAWSPDRGTEAFF. The entire variable domain, with the rest obtained from reference TRBV30 and TRBJ1-1, is as follows: SQTIHQWPATLVQPVGSPLSLECTVEGTSNPNLYWYRQAAGRGLQLLFYSVGIGQISSEVPQNLSASRPQDRQFILSSKKLLLSDSGFYLCAWSPDRGTEAFFGQGTRLTVV.

CDR3 coding DNA: TGTGCCAGCAGCCCCGAGGGGGGGTTTTCACCCCTCCACTTT. It codes for CASSPEGGFSPLHF. The chain carries TRBV7-9 and TRBJ1-6, with D possibly matching TRBD1 (6 bases). CDR1 SEHNR and CDR2 FQNEAQ come from the germline V gene (reference sequence). CDR3 length: 14 amino acids. The V end lost 5 bases, the J end lost 9 bases, and 14 bases lay between the germline ends.

The rearrangement uses TRBV5-4 and TRBJ1-1; 10 bases match TRBD1. The CDR3 is 14 amino acids. CDR1 and CDR2 from the germline V gene are SGHNT and YYREEE (reference sequence). V lost 5 bases, J lost 5 bases, and 6 bases stayed unmatched. CDR3 coding DNA: TGTGCCAGCAGTTCAGGGGGACAGGGGACTGAAGCTTTCTTT. Protein: CASSSGGQGTEAFF.

This chain uses TRBV2 with TRBJ2-5; TRBD2 is a possible D gene (6 bases). The CDR3 has 13 amino acids. Trimming shortened V by 7 bases and J by 5 bases, and 14 bases separated the two germline ends. The germline gives CDR1 SNHLY, CDR2 FYNNEI. The CDR3 is CASTRESMETQYF. The CDR3 DNA is TGTGCCAGCACTCGGGAGTCGATGGAGACCCAGTACTTC.

V is TRBV11-1 and J is TRBJ2-7; a weak D match, TRBD1 (5 bases). The germline V gene encodes CDR1 SGHAT and CDR2 FQDESV (reference sequence). The V and J ends lost 5 bases and 0 bases respectively, with 8 bases between them. The CDR3 extends over 13 amino acids. The CDR3 nucleotides are TGTGCCAGCAGCGCCAGGGCCTCCTACGAGCAGTACTTC. It specifies CASSARASYEQYF.

The V and J genes are TRBV5-1 and TRBJ1-2; 11 nucleotides agree with TRBD1. From germline, CDR1 is SGHRS and CDR2 YFSETQ. The CDR3 sequence is 15 residues long. The V segment lost 4 bases and the J segment 7 bases; nucleotides outside the gene matches: 9. CDR3 nucleotide sequence: TGCGCCAGCAGCCCCGTCGGGACAGGGGGTATTGGCTACACCTTC. Encoded protein: CASSPVGTGGIGYTF.

V is TRBV27 and J is TRBJ2-5, with TRBD1 matching over 10 bases. CDR3 size: 16 residues. Germline values: CDR1 MNHEY, CDR2 SMNVEV (reference sequence). The V and J ends lost 5 bases and 1 base, in that order; junction bases with no gene match: 7. Written as DNA, the CDR3 is TGTGCCAGCAGTCTGGCGACAGGGGGCCTCCAAGAGACCCAGTACTTC. Translation gives CASSLATGGLQETQYF.

V gene TRBV6-6 combines with J gene TRBJ2-7, with 9 bases matching TRBD2. The germline V gene has CDR1 MNHNY and CDR2 SVGAGI (reference sequence). CDR3 length equals 14 residues. Trimming took 5 bases from V and 3 from J; bases not matched to a gene: 5. CDR3 sequence (DNA): TGTGCCAGCAGTGGGCCTAGCGGGAACTACGAGCAGTACTTC. Its translation: CASSGPSGNYEQYF.

The chain employs TRBV7-8 and TRBJ1-5, with no clear D. The CDR3 totals 14 residues. Germline lookup yields CDR1 SGHVS and CDR2 FQNEAQ. V shed 5 bases and J shed 4 bases, with 12 bases lying between them. The CDR3 DNA reads as TGTGCCAGCAGCGGACGGTTGGGGAATCAGCCCCAGCATTTT. It specifies CASSGRLGNQPQHF.